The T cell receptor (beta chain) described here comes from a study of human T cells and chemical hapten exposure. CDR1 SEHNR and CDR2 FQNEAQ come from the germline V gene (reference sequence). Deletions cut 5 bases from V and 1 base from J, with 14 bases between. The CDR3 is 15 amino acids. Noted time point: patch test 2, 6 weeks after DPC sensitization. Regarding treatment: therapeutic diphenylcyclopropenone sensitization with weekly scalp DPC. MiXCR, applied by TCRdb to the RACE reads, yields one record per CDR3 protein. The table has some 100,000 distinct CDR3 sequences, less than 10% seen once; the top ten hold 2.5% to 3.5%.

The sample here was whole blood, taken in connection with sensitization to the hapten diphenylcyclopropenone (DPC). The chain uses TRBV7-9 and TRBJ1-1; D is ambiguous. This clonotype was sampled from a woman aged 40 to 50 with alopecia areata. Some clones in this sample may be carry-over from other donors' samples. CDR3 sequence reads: CASSPARLGNTEAFF. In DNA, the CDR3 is TGTGCCAGCAGCCCTGCGCGTCTGGGGAACACTGAAGCTTTCTTT.